These 25 T cell receptor beta chains share one sample of origin, sequenced in a study of glioma-infiltrating T cells after dendritic cell vaccination. Using immunoSEQ multiplex PCR, the repertoire was profiled, and TCRdb retains in-frame clones only, with some absent. The sample contains fewer than 50,000 clones, less than 90% of which appear only once. The sample here was blood, taken before dendritic cell vaccination. The receptors originated from a human donor with glioblastoma.

The gene calls are TRBV4-2 and TRBJ2-1; D is possibly TRBD1 (5 bases). This CDR3 is built from 15 residues. V was pared by 0 bases and J by 5 bases, with 11 bases between. The germline gives CDR1 LGHNA, CDR2 YNFKEQ. CDR3 bases: TGTGCCAGCAGCCAAGATGACAGAGAGCACAATGAGCAGTTCTTC. The encoded protein is CASSQDDREHNEQFF.

The rearrangement links TRBV7-2 to TRBJ1-2; D is unresolved. Trimming shortened V by 2 bases and J by 2 bases, and 6 bases separated the two germline ends. The CDR3 runs 13 residues. Germline CDR1 reads SGHTA; CDR2 reads FQGNSA. The CDR3 reads CASSLTVNYGYTF. For the CDR3, the DNA is TGTGCCAGCAGCTTAACAGTAAACTATGGCTACACCTTC.

The chain is built from TRBV14 and TRBJ2-7, with TRBD2 matching 10 bases. Germline CDR1 and CDR2: SGHDN and FVKESK. CDR3 length: 16 residues. J was trimmed by 3 bases and V by 0 bases; bases with no gene match: 5. The CDR3 loop reads CASSQDELAGGYEQYF. CDR3 bases: TGTGCCAGCAGCCAAGATGAATTAGCGGGAGGCTACGAGCAGTACTTC.

The gene calls are TRBV7-9 and TRBJ1-4, with 7 bases lining up with TRBD1. Germline V gene lookup returns CDR1 SEHNR and CDR2 FQNEAQ (reference sequence). The CDR3 extends over 16 amino acids. Germline trimming cut 5 bases from V and 5 bases from J; bases unmatched to any gene: 11. The CDR3 coding sequence is TGTGCCAGCAGCCGGGACAGTCGGGGGGGAAATGAAAAACTGTTTTTT. This codes for CASSRDSRGGNEKLFF.

CDR3 coding DNA: TGTGCCAGCAGCCCCCGGGGCCGCACAGGGGAGACAAACACCATATATTTT. This codes for CASSPRGRTGETNTIYF. The chain is built from TRBV9 and TRBJ1-3, with 7 bases lining up with TRBD1. Trimming removed 4 bases from V and 6 bases from J; junction bases left unmatched: 16. This CDR3 region has 17 residues. CDR1 is SGDLS and CDR2 is YYNGEE in the germline V gene.

This clone occurred once. The chain carries TRBV4-3 and TRBJ1-1, with 10 bases aligning to TRBD1. The CDR3 spans 16 residues. From germline, CDR1 is LGHNA and CDR2 YSLEER. Trimming removed 3 bases from V and 1 base from J; junction bases left unmatched: 5. The CDR3 is CASSQGDRGPNTEAFF. The CDR3 nucleotides are TGCGCCAGCAGCCAGGGGGACAGGGGACCGAACACTGAAGCTTTCTTT.

V usage is TRBV5-1 and J usage is TRBJ2-7, with D maybe TRBD2 (5 bases). The ends were cut back, 4 bases at V and 4 bases at J, with 15 bases in the middle. The CDR3 runs to 14 residues. Germline CDR1 and CDR2: SGHRS and YFSETQ. As DNA, the CDR3 is TGCGCCAGCAGCCCGACCGGACCGGGGTACGAGCAGTACTTC. Translation: CASSPTGPGYEQYF.

The chain carries TRBV20-1 and TRBJ1-2; a possible D gene is TRBD1 (6 bases). The V end was cut by 5 bases, the J end by 6 bases, with 10 bases between. The CDR3 is 11 amino acids. Germline-derived CDR1 and CDR2 are DFQATT and SNEGSKA (reference sequence). The CDR3: CSAGDIHGYTF. In nucleotides, the CDR3 is TGCAGTGCTGGGGACATTCATGGCTACACCTTC.

This chain joins TRBV2 and TRBJ1-3; unclear D gene. The V and J ends lost 2 bases and 2 bases respectively, with 10 bases between them. Germline V gene sequence: CDR1 SNHLY, CDR2 FYNNEI. The CDR3 has 15 residues. DNA of the CDR3: TGTGCCAGCAGTGAAAACAGTCCTCCTGGAAACACCATATATTTT. Its protein is CASSENSPPGNTIYF. Together with reference TRBV2 and TRBJ1-3, the CDR3 gives the full variable domain: EPEVTQTPSHQVTQMGQEVILRCVPISNHLYFYWYRQILGQKVEFLVSFYNNEISEKSEIFDDQFSVERPDGSNFTLKIRSTKLEDSAMYFCASSENSPPGNTIYFGEGSWLTVV.

This chain links TRBV5-4 with TRBJ2-1, with 7 bases identical to TRBD2. This CDR3 region has 16 residues. Germline CDR1 SGHNT, CDR2 YYREEE (reference sequence). Trimming removed 4 bases from V and 0 bases from J; junction bases left unmatched: 7. The CDR3 protein is CASSLPSGSSYNEQFF. DNA for the CDR3: TGTGCCAGCAGCCTTCCTAGCGGTAGCTCCTACAATGAGCAGTTCTTC.

The chain combines TRBV5-4 with TRBJ1-2; 7 positions match TRBD1. This CDR3 region has 18 residues. With V trimmed by 2 bases and J by 0 bases, 13 bases remained unmatched. Germline CDR1 reads SGHNT; CDR2 reads YYREEE (reference sequence). The CDR3 loop is CASSFWTGFRGPNYGYTF. In DNA form, the CDR3 reads TGTGCCAGCAGCTTTTGGACAGGCTTTCGTGGACCTAACTATGGCTACACCTTC. Filled out from reference TRBV5-4 and TRBJ1-2, the complete variable domain reads ETGVTQSPTHLIKTRGQQVTLRCSSQSGHNTVSWYQQALGQGPQFIFQYYREEENGRGNFPPRFSGLQFPNYSSELNVNALELDDSALYLCASSFWTGFRGPNYGYTFGSGTRLTVV.

This clone was counted between two and nine times. The V gene is TRBV27, the J gene TRBJ1-2, with TRBD1 matching 9 bases. J lost 7 bases, V lost 2 bases, and 5 bases had no gene match. The CDR3 loop spans 14 amino acids. The V gene's germline CDR1 is MNHEY and CDR2 SMNVEV (reference sequence). CDR3 loop: CASSLTQGARGYTF. The DNA for the CDR3 is TGTGCCAGCAGTTTAACACAGGGGGCGCGTGGCTACACCTTC.

J is TRBJ2-3 and V is TRBV7-3; D is uncertain. The V gene's germline CDR1 is SGHTA and CDR2 FQGTGA. CDR3 size: 12 residues. Trimming cost V 4 bases and J 2 bases, with 4 bases left between them. The CDR3 DNA is TGTGCCAGCAGCTCCGTCACAGATACGCAGTATTTT. Its protein is CASSSVTDTQYF.

The chain uses TRBV9 and TRBJ2-1; 7 bases line up with TRBD1. Germline CDR1 and CDR2: SGDLS and YYNGEE. The CDR3 runs 13 residues. The V gene end was trimmed by 4 bases and the J gene end by 12 bases; junction bases not matched to a gene: 10. The CDR3 DNA is TGTGCCAGCAGCACTATCGACAGGGCAGGGCAGTTCTTC. Its protein is CASSTIDRAGQFF. The full variable domain, with the rest looked up from reference TRBV9 and TRBJ2-1, is DSGVTQTPKHLITATGQRVTLRCSPRSGDLSVYWYQQSLDQGLQFLIQYYNGEERAKGNILERFSAQQFPDLHSELNLSSLELGDSALYFCASSTIDRAGQFFGPGTRLTVL.

The chain is built from TRBV6-6 and TRBJ2-3, with D maybe TRBD2 (8 bases). The CDR3 is 16 residues long. The germline V gene encodes CDR1 MNHNY and CDR2 SVGAGI (reference sequence). Trimming took 6 bases from V and 4 from J, leaving 20 bases between them. CDR3: CASSWDRAGVADTQYF. DNA for the CDR3: TGTGCCAGCAGCTGGGACAGAGCGGGAGTGGCAGATACGCAGTATTTT.

This chain uses TRBV9 with TRBJ2-5; D is perhaps TRBD1 (5 bases). The tail of the sequence fits TRBJ2-7 better, so the J call may be wrong. The CDR3 spans 14 residues. The germline V gene has CDR1 SGDLS and CDR2 YYNGEE. This CDR3 is CASSAGWRFYEQYF. DNA of the CDR3: TGTGCCAGCAGCGCAGGGTGGAGATTCTACGAGCAGTACTTC.

The chain couples TRBV29-1 to TRBJ1-2, with 7 positions matching TRBD1. Germline V gene sequence: CDR1 SQVTM, CDR2 ANQGSEA. This CDR3 spans 12 amino acids. After removal of 7 bases from V and 10 bases from J, the junction contained 12 bases not matched to a gene. The CDR3: CSGVVTGNVYTF. DNA for the CDR3: TGCAGCGGCGTGGTGACAGGGAACGTCTACACCTTC. Full variable domain (outside the CDR3, taken from reference TRBV29-1 and TRBJ1-2): SAVISQKPSRDICQRGTSLTIQCQVDSQVTMMFWYRQQPGQSLTLIATANQGSEATYESGFVIDKFPISRPNLTFSTLTVSNMSPEDSSIYLCSGVVTGNVYTFGSGTRLTVV.

The chain joins TRBV19 to TRBJ1-1; perhaps TRBD1 as D (6 bases). Trimming took off 5 bases at V and 4 bases at J, with 11 bases between the two ends. There are 13 residues in the CDR3. Germline V gene data show CDR1 as LNHDA and CDR2 as SQIVND (reference sequence). The CDR3 bases are TGTGCCAGTAGTCACGACAGGAGCACTGAAGCTTTCTTT. Its protein product is CASSHDRSTEAFF.

This clone was seen only a few times. The chain is built from TRBV27 and TRBJ2-3; D perhaps matches TRBD2 (6 bases). Trimming shortened V by 6 bases and J by 7 bases, and 17 bases separated the two germline ends. The V gene's germline CDR1 is MNHEY and CDR2 SMNVEV (reference sequence). The CDR3 length is 14 residues. In DNA form, the CDR3 reads TGTGCCAGCAGCCCCCCGGCGGGACGAAATACGCAGTATTTT. As protein: CASSPPAGRNTQYF.

This rearrangement joins TRBV11-3 to TRBJ2-3; 11 bases line up with TRBD1. Losses at the gene ends were 5 bases for V and 0 bases for J; bases not matched to a gene: 4. CDR1 is SGHNT and CDR2 is YENEEA in the germline V gene. The CDR3 is 16 residues long. CDR3 coding DNA: TGTGCCAGCAGCGTGGGACAGGGGGGTAGCACAGATACGCAGTATTTT. Its protein product is CASSVGQGGSTDTQYF.

This chain uses TRBV7-2 with TRBJ2-5; D gene ambiguous. The CDR3 contains 14 residues. CDR1 SGHTA and CDR2 FQGNSA come from the germline V gene. The ends were cut back, 2 bases at V and 0 bases at J, with 7 bases in the middle. CDR3 DNA sequence: TGTGCCAGCAGCTTACTATTCTACCAAGAGACCCAGTACTTC. As protein: CASSLLFYQETQYF.

This rearrangement joins TRBV19 to TRBJ2-5; 10 bases fit TRBD1. CDR1 and CDR2 (germline): LNHDA, SQIVND (reference sequence). V shed 7 bases and J 2 bases; nucleotides not matched to a gene: 7. The CDR3 is 15 amino acids. Here the CDR3 DNA reads TGTGCCAGTAAGGGGACAGGGGTCTTACAAGAGACCCAGTACTTC. Its translation: CASKGTGVLQETQYF.

DNA of the CDR3: TGTGCCAGCTCTCAAGGGACAGGGGTTGTGTACGAGCAGTACTTC. Protein: CASSQGTGVVYEQYF. The chain has TRBV18 and TRBJ2-7; 10 bases agree with TRBD1. CDR3 size: 15 residues. V shed 6 bases and J 4 bases; nucleotides not matched to a gene: 9. The germline gives CDR1 KGHSH, CDR2 LQKENI.

J is TRBJ2-3 and V is TRBV9; 9 bases match TRBD2. CDR1 SGDLS and CDR2 YYNGEE come from the germline V gene. The CDR3 is 17 residues long. V gave up 3 bases and J gave up 2 bases; unmatched junction bases: 10. CDR3 residues: CASSAHGLAGITDTQYF. In DNA, the CDR3 is TGTGCCAGCAGCGCGCATGGGCTAGCGGGAATCACAGATACGCAGTATTTT.

This clone appeared a few times. CDR3 loop: CASSLEPGQSTNEKLFF. CDR3 DNA sequence: TGTGCCAGCAGCTTAGAGCCAGGACAGTCAACTAATGAAAAACTGTTTTTT. The chain links TRBV7-9 to TRBJ1-4; perhaps TRBD1 as D (6 bases). The CDR3 contains 17 residues. Germline V CDR1 and CDR2: SEHNR, FQNEAQ (reference sequence). V lost 1 base and J 0 bases, leaving 12 bases between the germline ends. Full variable domain (outside the CDR3, taken from reference TRBV7-9 and TRBJ1-4): DTGVSQNPRHKITKRGQNVTFRCDPISEHNRLYWYRQTLGQGPEFLTYFQNEAQLEKSRLLSDRFSAERPKGSFSTLEIQRTEQGDSAMYLCASSLEPGQSTNEKLFFGSGTQLSVL.